This T cell receptor (beta chain) emerged from a study of OX40 agonist ivuxolimab in advanced cancers. TCRdb's table, derived via immunoSEQ multiplex PCR, lists solely in-frame clones and lacks some. Found here are roughly 30,000 clones, 75% to 95% of them singletons; the top ten hold more than 4.5%. Germline V gives CDR1 GTSNPN, CDR2 SVGIG (reference sequence). V shed 5 bases and J shed 5 bases, with 7 bases lying between them. There are 11 residues in the CDR3. The sample consisted of CD4+ or CD8+ T cells sorted from blood, taken in a trial of the OX40 agonist ivuxolimab. The chain employs TRBV30 and TRBJ2-1; D remains unclear. This TCR was recovered from an adult with an advanced solid tumor such as melanoma, head and neck, liver or kidney cancer. The CDR3 sequence: CAWARDNEQFF. For the CDR3, the DNA is TGTGCCTGGGCCAGAGACAATGAGCAGTTCTTC. The complete variable domain, with remaining parts taken from reference TRBV30 and TRBJ2-1, reads SQTIHQWPATLVQPVGSPLSLECTVEGTSNPNLYWYRQAAGRGLQLLFYSVGIGQISSEVPQNLSASRPQDRQFILSSKKLLLSDSGFYLCAWARDNEQFFGPGTRLTVL.